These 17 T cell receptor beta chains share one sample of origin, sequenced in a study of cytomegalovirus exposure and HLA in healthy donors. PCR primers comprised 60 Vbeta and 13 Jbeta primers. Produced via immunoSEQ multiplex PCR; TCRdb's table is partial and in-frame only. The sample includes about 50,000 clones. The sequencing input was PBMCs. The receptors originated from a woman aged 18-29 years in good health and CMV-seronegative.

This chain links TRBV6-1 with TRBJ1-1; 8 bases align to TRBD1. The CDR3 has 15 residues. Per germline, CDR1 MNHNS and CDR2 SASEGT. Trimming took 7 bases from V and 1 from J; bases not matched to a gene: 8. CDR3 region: CASNTKDRANTEAFF. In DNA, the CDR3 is TGTGCCAGCAACACCAAGGACAGGGCGAACACTGAAGCTTTCTTT.

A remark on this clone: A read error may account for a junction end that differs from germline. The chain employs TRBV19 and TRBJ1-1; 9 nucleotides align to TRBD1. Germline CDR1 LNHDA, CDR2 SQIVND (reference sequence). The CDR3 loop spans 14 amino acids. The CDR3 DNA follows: TGTGCCAGTAGTAGGACAGGGGACGTAACTGAAGATTTCTTT. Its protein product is CASSRTGDVTEDFF.

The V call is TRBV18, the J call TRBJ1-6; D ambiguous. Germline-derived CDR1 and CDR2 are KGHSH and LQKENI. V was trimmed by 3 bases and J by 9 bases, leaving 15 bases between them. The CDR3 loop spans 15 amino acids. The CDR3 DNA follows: TGTGCCAGCTCACCGAATCCAACTGGGCGTTCACCCCTCCACTTT. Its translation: CASSPNPTGRSPLHF.

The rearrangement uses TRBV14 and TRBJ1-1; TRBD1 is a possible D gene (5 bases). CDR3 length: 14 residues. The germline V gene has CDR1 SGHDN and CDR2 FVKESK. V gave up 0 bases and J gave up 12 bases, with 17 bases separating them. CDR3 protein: CASSQDWGDVPTFF. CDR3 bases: TGTGCCAGCAGCCAAGATTGGGGGGACGTTCCGACTTTCTTT.

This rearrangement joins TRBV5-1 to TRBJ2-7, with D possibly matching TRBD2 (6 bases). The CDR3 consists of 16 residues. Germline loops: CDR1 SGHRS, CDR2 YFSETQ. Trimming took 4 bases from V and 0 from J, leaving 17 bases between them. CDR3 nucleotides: TGCGCCAGCAGCCGACGCGGGGCGGGGCCCTCCTACGAGCAGTACTTC. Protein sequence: CASSRRGAGPSYEQYF.

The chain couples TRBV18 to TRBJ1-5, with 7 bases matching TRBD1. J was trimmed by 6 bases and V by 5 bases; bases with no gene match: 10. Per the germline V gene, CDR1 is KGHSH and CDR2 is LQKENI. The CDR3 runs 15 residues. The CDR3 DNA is TGTGCCAGCTCAGAGAGGGGGCGAGTTGGTCAGCCCCAGCATTTT. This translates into CASSERGRVGQPQHF.

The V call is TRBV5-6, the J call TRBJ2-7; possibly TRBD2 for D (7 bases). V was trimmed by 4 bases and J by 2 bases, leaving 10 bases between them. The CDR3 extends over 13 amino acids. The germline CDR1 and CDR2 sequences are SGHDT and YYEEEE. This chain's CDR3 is CASSPGGTYEQYF. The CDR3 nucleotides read TGTGCCAGCAGCCCGGGGGGCACCTACGAGCAGTACTTC.

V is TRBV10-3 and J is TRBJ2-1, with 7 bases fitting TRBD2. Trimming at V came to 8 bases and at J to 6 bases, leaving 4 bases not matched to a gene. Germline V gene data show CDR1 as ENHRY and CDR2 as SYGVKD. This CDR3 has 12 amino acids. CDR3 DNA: TGTGCCATCGGGAGGACTAGCAATGAGCAGTTCTTC. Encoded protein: CAIGRTSNEQFF.

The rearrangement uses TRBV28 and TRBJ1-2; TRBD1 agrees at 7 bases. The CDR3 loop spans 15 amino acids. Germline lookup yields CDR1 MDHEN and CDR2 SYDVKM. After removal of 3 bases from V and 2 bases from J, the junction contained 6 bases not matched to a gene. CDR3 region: CASSFWTGYNYGYTF. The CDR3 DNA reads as TGTGCCAGCAGTTTCTGGACAGGTTACAACTATGGCTACACCTTC.

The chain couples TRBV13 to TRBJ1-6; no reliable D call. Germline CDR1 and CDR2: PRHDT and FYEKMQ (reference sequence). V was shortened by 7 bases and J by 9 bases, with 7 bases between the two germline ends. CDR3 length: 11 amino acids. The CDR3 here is CASTQFSPLHF. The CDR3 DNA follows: TGTGCCAGCACCCAGTTTTCACCCCTCCACTTT.

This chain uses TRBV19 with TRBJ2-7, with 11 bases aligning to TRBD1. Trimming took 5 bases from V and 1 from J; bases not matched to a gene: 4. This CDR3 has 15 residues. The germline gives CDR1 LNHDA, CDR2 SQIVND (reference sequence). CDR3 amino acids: CASSEGQGASYEQYF. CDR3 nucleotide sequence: TGTGCCAGTAGTGAAGGACAGGGGGCTTCCTACGAGCAGTACTTC. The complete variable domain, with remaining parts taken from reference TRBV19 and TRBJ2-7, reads DGGITQSPKYLFRKEGQNVTLSCEQNLNHDAMYWYRQDPGQGLRLIYYSQIVNDFQKGDIAEGYSVSREKKESFPLTVTSAQKNPTAFYLCASSEGQGASYEQYFGPGTRLTVT.

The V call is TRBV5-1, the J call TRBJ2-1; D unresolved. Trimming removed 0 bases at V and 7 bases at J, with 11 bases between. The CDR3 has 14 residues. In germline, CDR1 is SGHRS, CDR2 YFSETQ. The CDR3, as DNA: TGCGCCAGCAGCTTGGCGACCGCGAGGAATGAGCAGTTCTTC. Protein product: CASSLATARNEQFF.

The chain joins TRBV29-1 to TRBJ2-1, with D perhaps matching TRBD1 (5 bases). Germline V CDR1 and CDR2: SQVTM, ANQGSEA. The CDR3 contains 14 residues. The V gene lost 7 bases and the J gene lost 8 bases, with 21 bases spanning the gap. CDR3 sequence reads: CSGTPGILRYEQFF. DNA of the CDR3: TGCAGCGGAACGCCAGGGATTCTACGGTATGAGCAGTTCTTC.

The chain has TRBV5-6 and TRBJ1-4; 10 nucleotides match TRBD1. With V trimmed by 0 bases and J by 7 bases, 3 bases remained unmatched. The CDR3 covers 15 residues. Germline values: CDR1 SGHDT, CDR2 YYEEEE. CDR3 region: CASSLAGQGFEKLFF. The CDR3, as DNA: TGTGCCAGCAGCTTGGCGGGACAGGGGTTTGAAAAACTGTTTTTT.

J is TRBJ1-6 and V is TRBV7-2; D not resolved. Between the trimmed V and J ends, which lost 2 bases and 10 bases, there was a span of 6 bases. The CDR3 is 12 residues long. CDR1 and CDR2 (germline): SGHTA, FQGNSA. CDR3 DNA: TGTGCCAGCAGCTTAAATCGGTCACCCCTCCACTTT. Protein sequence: CASSLNRSPLHF.

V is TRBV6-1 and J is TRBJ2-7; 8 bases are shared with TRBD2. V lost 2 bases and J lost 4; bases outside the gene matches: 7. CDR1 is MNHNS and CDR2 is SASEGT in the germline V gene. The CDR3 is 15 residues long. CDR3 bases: TGTGCCAGCAGTGAATATCGGGGGGGATCGTACGAGCAGTACTTC. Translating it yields CASSEYRGGSYEQYF.

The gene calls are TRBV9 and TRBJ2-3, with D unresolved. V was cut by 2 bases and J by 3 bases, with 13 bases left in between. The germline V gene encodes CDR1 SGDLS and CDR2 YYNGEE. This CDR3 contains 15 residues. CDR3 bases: TGTGCCAGCAGCGTCTCGACACCGCGTACAGATACGCAGTATTTT. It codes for CASSVSTPRTDTQYF.